Listed below are T cell receptor beta chains from one sample, sequenced in a study of T cells in Graves' hyperthyroidism and ophthalmopathy. TCRdb reanalysed the multiplex PCR reads using MiXCR and keeps one entry per CDR3 protein. The sample has fewer than 200,000 distinct CDR3 sequences, over 15% seen once; the top ten hold 25% to 35%. Sequencing used blood. The receptors stem from a woman aged 50 to 60 with Graves' hyperthyroidism. CDR3s include the opening cysteine and the closing phenylalanine or tryptophan. D genes are given only for firm matches.

TRBJ2-6 | . | 16 | TRBV28 | CASSRQVLSGANVLTF
TRBJ2-3 | . | 13 | TRBV7-2 | CASSLARVDTQYF
TRBJ1-2 | . | 12 | TRBV9 | CASSVDSQPPTF
TRBJ2-3 | . | 13 | TRBV2 | CASEWDNTDTQYF
TRBJ1-2 | . | 15 | TRBV12-3/TRBV12-4 | CASSFSANFDYGYTF
TRBJ1-1 | . | 13 | TRBV6-1 | CASSRSGGTEAFF
TRBJ2-7 | TRBD2 | 13 | TRBV12-3/TRBV12-4 | CASSIGLAYEQYF
TRBJ1-1 | . | 12 | TRBV20-1 | CSSRVKNTEAFF
TRBJ1-1 | . | 14 | TRBV6-5 | CASSYHPGNTEAFF
TRBJ1-6 | . | 14 | TRBV18 | CASSPGTQNPPLHF
TRBJ2-3 | . | 17 | TRBV15 | CATSSPRGQGETDTQYF
TRBJ1-2 | . | 15 | TRBV3-1 | CASSLRGGDNYGYTF
TRBJ1-2 | . | 14 | TRBV6-1 | CASRSGGASYGYTF
TRBJ1-1 | . | 14 | TRBV9 | CASSSRVLDTEAFF